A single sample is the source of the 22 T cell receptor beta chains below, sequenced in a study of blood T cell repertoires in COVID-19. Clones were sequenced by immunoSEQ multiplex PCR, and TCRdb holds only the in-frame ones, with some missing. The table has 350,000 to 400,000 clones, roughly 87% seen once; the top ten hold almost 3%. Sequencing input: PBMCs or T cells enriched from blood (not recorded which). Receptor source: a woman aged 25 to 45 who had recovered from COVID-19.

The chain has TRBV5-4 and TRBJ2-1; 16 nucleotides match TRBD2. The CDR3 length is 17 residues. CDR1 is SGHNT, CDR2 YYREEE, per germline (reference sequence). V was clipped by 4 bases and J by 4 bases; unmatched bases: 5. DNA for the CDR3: TGTGCCAGCAGCCCGGGGACTAGCGGGAGGGGGTACAATGAGCAGTTCTTC. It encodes CASSPGTSGRGYNEQFF.

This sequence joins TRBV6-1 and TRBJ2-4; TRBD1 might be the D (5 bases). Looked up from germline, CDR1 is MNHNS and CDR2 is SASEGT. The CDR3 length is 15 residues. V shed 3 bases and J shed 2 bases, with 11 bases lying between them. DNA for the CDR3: TGTGCCAGCAGTGAGTTACTGGGGCCCAAAAACATTCAGTACTTC. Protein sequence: CASSELLGPKNIQYF.

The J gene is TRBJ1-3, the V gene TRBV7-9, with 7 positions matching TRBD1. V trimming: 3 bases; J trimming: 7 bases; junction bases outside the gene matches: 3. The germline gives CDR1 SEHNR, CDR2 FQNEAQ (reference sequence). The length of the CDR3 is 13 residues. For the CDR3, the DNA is TGTGCCAGCAGCTTTCAGACAGGGAACACCATATATTTT. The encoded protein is CASSFQTGNTIYF.

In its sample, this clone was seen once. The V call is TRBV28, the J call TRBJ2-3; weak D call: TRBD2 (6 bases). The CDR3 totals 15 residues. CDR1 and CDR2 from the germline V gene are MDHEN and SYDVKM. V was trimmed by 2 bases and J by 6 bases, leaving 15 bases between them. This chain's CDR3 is CASSLGGTHRDTQYF. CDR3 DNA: TGTGCCAGCAGTTTAGGCGGGACCCACCGGGATACGCAGTATTTT.

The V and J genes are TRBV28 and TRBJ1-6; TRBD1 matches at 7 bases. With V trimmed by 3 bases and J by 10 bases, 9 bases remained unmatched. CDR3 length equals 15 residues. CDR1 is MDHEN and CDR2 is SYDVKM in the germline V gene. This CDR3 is CASSLSQGYYSPLHF. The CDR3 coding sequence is TGTGCCAGCAGTTTGTCACAGGGGTACTACTCACCCCTCCACTTT.

CDR3 in DNA: TGTGCCAGCAGTTCAGCTCCCGGGAAGACCCAGTACTTC. Amino acid sequence: CASSSAPGKTQYF. The chain employs TRBV27 and TRBJ2-5; D is perhaps TRBD2 (5 bases). The CDR3 covers 13 residues. V was trimmed by 4 bases and J by 6 bases, leaving 12 bases between them. Germline lookup yields CDR1 MNHEY and CDR2 SMNVEV (reference sequence).

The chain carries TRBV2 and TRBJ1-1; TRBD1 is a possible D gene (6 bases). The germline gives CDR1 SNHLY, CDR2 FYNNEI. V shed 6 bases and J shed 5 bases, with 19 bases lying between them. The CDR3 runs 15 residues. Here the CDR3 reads CASSFTGLGRTEAFF. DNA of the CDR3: TGTGCCAGCAGCTTTACAGGGCTCGGGAGGACTGAAGCTTTCTTT.

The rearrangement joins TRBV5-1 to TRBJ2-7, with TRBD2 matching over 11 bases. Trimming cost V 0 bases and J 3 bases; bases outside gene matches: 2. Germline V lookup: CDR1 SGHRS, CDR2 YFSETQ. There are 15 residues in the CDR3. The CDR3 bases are TGCGCCAGCAGCTTGGGACTAGCGGGGAACTACGAGCAGTACTTC. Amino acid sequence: CASSLGLAGNYEQYF.

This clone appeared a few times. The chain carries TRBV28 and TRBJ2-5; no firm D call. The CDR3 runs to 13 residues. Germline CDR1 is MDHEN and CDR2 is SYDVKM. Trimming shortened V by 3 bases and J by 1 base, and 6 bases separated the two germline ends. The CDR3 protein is CASSFVSQETQYF. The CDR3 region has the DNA TGTGCCAGCAGTTTTGTCAGCCAAGAGACCCAGTACTTC.

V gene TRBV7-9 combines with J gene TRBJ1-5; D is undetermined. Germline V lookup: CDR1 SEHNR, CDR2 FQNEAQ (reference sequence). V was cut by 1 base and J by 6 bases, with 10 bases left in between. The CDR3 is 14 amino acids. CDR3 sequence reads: CASSLGAGSQPQHF. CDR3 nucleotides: TGTGCCAGCAGCTTAGGGGCAGGTAGTCAGCCCCAGCATTTT.

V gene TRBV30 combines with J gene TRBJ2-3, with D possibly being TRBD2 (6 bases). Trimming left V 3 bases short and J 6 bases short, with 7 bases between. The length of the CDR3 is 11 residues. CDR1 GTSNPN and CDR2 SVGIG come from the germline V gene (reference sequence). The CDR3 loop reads CAWRGGDTQYF. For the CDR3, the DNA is TGTGCCTGGAGGGGGGGTGATACGCAGTATTTT.

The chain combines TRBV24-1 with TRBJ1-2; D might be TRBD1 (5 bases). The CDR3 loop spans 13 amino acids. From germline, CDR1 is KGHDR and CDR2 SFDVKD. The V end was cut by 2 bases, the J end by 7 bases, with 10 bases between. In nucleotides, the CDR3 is TGTGCCACCAGTGATTCCCAGGGTAGTGGCTACACCTTC. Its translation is CATSDSQGSGYTF.

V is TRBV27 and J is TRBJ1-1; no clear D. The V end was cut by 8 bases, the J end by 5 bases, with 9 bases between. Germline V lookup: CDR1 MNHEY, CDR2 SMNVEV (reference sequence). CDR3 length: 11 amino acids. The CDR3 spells CASQLGTEAFF. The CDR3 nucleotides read TGTGCCAGCCAACTAGGGACTGAAGCTTTCTTT.

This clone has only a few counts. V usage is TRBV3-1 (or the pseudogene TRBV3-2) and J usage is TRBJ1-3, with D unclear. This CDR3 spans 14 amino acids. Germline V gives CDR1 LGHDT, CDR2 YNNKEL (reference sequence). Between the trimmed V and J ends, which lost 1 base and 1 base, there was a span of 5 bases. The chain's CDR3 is CASSQGGSGNTIYF. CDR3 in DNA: TGTGCCAGCAGCCAAGGAGGGTCTGGAAACACCATATATTTT.

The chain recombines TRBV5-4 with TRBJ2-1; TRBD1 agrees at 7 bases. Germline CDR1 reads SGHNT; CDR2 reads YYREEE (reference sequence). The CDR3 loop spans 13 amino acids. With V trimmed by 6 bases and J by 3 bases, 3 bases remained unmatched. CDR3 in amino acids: CASMRDSYNEQFF. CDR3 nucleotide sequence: TGTGCCAGCATGAGGGACAGCTACAATGAGCAGTTCTTC.

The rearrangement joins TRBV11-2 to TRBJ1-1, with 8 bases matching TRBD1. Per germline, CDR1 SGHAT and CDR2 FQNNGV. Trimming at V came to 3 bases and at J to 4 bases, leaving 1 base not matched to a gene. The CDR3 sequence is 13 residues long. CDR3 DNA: TGTGCCAGCAGCTTCACAGGGGGCACTGAAGCTTTCTTT. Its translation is CASSFTGGTEAFF.

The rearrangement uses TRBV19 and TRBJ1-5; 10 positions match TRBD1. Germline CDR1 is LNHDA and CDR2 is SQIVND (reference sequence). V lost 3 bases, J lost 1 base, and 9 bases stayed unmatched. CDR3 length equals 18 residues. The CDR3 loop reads CASSIPGQGSGSNQPQHF. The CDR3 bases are TGTGCCAGTAGTATCCCGGGACAGGGGAGCGGGAGCAATCAGCCCCAGCATTTT.

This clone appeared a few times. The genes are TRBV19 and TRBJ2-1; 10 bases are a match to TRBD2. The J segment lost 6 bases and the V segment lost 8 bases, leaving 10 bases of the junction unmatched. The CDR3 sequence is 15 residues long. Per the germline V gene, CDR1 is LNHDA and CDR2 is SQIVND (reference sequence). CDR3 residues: CASGDSGGLSNEQFF. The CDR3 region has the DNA TGTGCCAGTGGAGATAGCGGGGGGCTTTCCAATGAGCAGTTCTTC.

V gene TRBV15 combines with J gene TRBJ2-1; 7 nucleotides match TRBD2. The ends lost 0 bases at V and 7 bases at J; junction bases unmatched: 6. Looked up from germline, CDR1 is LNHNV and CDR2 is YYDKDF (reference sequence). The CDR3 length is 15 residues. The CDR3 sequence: CATSRDWEGSNEQFF. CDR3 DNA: TGTGCCACCAGCAGAGACTGGGAGGGGTCGAATGAGCAGTTCTTC.

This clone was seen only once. Here the CDR3 DNA reads TGTGCCAGTAGTATACAAACGAACACCGGGGAGCTGTTTTTT. It codes for CASSIQTNTGELFF. The rearrangement links TRBV19 to TRBJ2-2; D unresolved. CDR1 is LNHDA and CDR2 is SQIVND in the germline V gene (reference sequence). The CDR3 extends over 14 amino acids. V was shortened by 2 bases and J by 0 bases, with 4 bases between the two germline ends.

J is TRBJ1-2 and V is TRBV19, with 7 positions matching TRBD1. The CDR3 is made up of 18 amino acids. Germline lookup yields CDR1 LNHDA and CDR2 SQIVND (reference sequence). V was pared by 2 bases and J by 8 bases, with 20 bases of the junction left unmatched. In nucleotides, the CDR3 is TGTGCCAGTAGTATATCCTTCGGGGAAGAGGGGGCCCGTTCCGGCTACACCTTC. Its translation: CASSISFGEEGARSGYTF. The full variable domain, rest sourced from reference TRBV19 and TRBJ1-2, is DGGITQSPKYLFRKEGQNVTLSCEQNLNHDAMYWYRQDPGQGLRLIYYSQIVNDFQKGDIAEGYSVSREKKESFPLTVTSAQKNPTAFYLCASSISFGEEGARSGYTFGSGTRLTVV.

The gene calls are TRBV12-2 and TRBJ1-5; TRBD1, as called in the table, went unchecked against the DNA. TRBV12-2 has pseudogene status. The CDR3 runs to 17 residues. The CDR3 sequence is CASRLARYRGGNQPQHF. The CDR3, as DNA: TGTGCAAGTCGCTTAGCGCGGTACAGGGGAGGCAATCAGCCCCAGCATTTT.